This T cell receptor (beta chain) derives from a study of graft-versus-host responses after intestinal transplantation. Method: immunoSEQ multiplex PCR; TCRdb's copy keeps in-frame clones and lacks some. The repertoire includes some 62,000 clones, roughly 90% of them detected once, and less than 2% sits in the top ten. Of note for this clone: Antigen unknown.

The length of the CDR3 is 15 residues. Germline V gene lookup returns CDR1 GTSNPN and CDR2 SVGIG (reference sequence). V shed 4 bases, J shed 1 base, and the junction held 7 bases outside the gene matches. The origin of this receptor is a human donor who was the organ donor for an intestinal transplant. The sequencing used unstimulated CD8+ T cells sorted from spleen or lymph node cells, collected before transplant. The chain couples TRBV30 to TRBJ2-3; 8 bases map to TRBD1. The DNA for the CDR3 is TGTGCCTGGAAGGACAGGGCTTTGGGCACAGATACGCAGTATTTT. This sequence encodes CAWKDRALGTDTQYF.